This TCR beta chain comes out of a study of PD-L1 blockade in urothelial cancer. At the level of the study: Bladder-origin urothelial cancer in males described twenty-five of the 29 patients. Blood-derived samples held a median roughly 150,000 T cells.

As for time point: pretreatment peripheral blood. Germline CDR1 reads GTSNPN; CDR2 reads SVGIG (reference sequence). J gave up 6 bases and V 2 bases, and 12 bases lay outside the gene matches. The length of the CDR3 is 15 residues. Profiling relied on immunoSEQ multiplex PCR, and the TCRdb table lists in-frame clones only, not all of them. The data show 30,000 to 40,000 clones, nearly 85% seen once. The receptor's source is a man in his sixties with urothelial cancer. The sample was PBMCs, taken around atezolizumab (anti-PD-L1) treatment. The chain uses TRBV30 and TRBJ1-2, with TRBD1 identical over 7 bases. CDR3 residues: CAWSSQGGARDGYTF. DNA for the CDR3: TGTGCCTGGAGTTCTCAGGGGGGCGCAAGGGATGGCTACACCTTC.